Listed below are T cell receptor beta chains from one sample, sequenced in a study of response to subunit inactivated influenza vaccine. Each CDR3 protein gets one entry after TCRdb re-called the RT-PCR reads with MiXCR. Of 500,000 to 600,000 distinct CDR3 sequences listed, 11% are singletons. These data were also filed under a second study, of T cells expressing NK-cell markers.

This specimen consisted of PBMCs from blood, obtained on the day of vaccination. The receptor set was obtained from a man aged 50 to 60 who received an inactivated influenza vaccine. CDR3s include the opening cysteine and the closing phenylalanine or tryptophan. Each record gives: clone size, D gene, V gene, CDR3 protein. The D gene is left open where the match is weak. Rows give clone size only sometimes, using once, few, many, or a class for an expanded clone.

abundance: .
d_gene: .
v_gene: TRBV20-1
CDR3aa: CSARLGYNEQFF

abundance: many
d_gene: .
v_gene: TRBV12-3/TRBV12-4
CDR3aa: CASSPGRGYQPQHF

abundance: many
d_gene: TRBD1
v_gene: TRBV10-3
CDR3aa: CAIYRTGDTQYF

abundance: few
d_gene: .
v_gene: TRBV29-1
CDR3aa: CSVDRSGEQYF

abundance: once
d_gene: TRBD2
v_gene: TRBV6-1
CDR3aa: CASSQPSGGPADTQYF

abundance: many
d_gene: .
v_gene: TRBV2
CDR3aa: CASSRTGPSNEQFF

abundance: few
d_gene: .
v_gene: TRBV27
CDR3aa: CASRVDFNSPLHF

abundance: .
d_gene: TRBD1
v_gene: TRBV12-3/TRBV12-4
CDR3aa: CASSPGPTGTETQYF

abundance: .
d_gene: .
v_gene: TRBV15
CDR3aa: CATSWMDSIQETQYF

abundance: few
d_gene: TRBD2
v_gene: TRBV20-1
CDR3aa: CSASASGLTWYEQYF

abundance: few
d_gene: TRBD1
v_gene: TRBV27
CDR3aa: CASSLTGGYNSPLHF

abundance: .
d_gene: .
v_gene: TRBV11-2
CDR3aa: CASSSFDMGSYGYTF

abundance: .
d_gene: .
v_gene: TRBV23-1
CDR3aa: CASRSDSTGANVLTF

abundance: few
d_gene: TRBD2
v_gene: TRBV19
CDR3aa: CASTSQGGRMGEQFF

abundance: .
d_gene: TRBD2
v_gene: TRBV10-3
CDR3aa: CAISPAPSGIQETQYF

abundance: few
d_gene: .
v_gene: TRBV12-3/TRBV12-4
CDR3aa: CASSLVLGTQYF

abundance: few
d_gene: .
v_gene: TRBV12-3/TRBV12-4
CDR3aa: CASSNPDSSPLHF

abundance: many
d_gene: .
v_gene: TRBV24-1
CDR3aa: CATSLTGSRELFF

abundance: .
d_gene: .
v_gene: TRBV24-1
CDR3aa: CATSDLGPTETQYF

abundance: many
d_gene: .
v_gene: TRBV28
CDR3aa: CASSLASVGNEQFF

abundance: .
d_gene: .
v_gene: TRBV7-9
CDR3aa: CASSSVGRASDTQYF

abundance: .
d_gene: .
v_gene: TRBV12-3/TRBV12-4
CDR3aa: CASGGDANTEAFF

abundance: many
d_gene: .
v_gene: TRBV29-1
CDR3aa: CSYEGQETQYF

abundance: .
d_gene: .
v_gene: TRBV6-1
CDR3aa: CASRKTGRLDTQYF

abundance: .
d_gene: TRBD1
v_gene: TRBV29-1
CDR3aa: CSVALMDRANEQFF

abundance: few
d_gene: .
v_gene: TRBV10-3
CDR3aa: CAIRDSLGELFF

abundance: few
d_gene: .
v_gene: TRBV9
CDR3aa: CASSVRADSYNEQFF

abundance: few
d_gene: TRBD1
v_gene: TRBV25-1
CDR3aa: CASSEGDRGRRFF

abundance: .
d_gene: .
v_gene: TRBV6-2/TRBV6-3
CDR3aa: CASSWVAEFISYNEQFF

abundance: few
d_gene: .
v_gene: TRBV5-1
CDR3aa: CASSSWSPSSYNEQFF

abundance: .
d_gene: TRBD1
v_gene: TRBV7-2
CDR3aa: CASSPGPGQGWGNEQFF

abundance: .
d_gene: .
v_gene: TRBV15
CDR3aa: CATSARPDGSEQFF

abundance: few
d_gene: .
v_gene: TRBV27
CDR3aa: CASSPGDNGAETQYF

abundance: .
d_gene: .
v_gene: TRBV10-3
CDR3aa: CAIQHDPKLEQYF

abundance: few
d_gene: .
v_gene: TRBV29-1
CDR3aa: CSAWASSGGTEAFF

abundance: .
d_gene: TRBD1
v_gene: TRBV11-2
CDR3aa: CASSFIDRGIHRSRELFF

abundance: .
d_gene: .
v_gene: TRBV7-9
CDR3aa: CASSGHLLGTEQFF

abundance: few
d_gene: .
v_gene: TRBV25-1
CDR3aa: CASSETGNTIYF

abundance: many
d_gene: TRBD1
v_gene: TRBV4-1
CDR3aa: CASSQTGTGGNYGYTF

abundance: .
d_gene: .
v_gene: TRBV2
CDR3aa: CASSEVGASRIYGYTF

abundance: few
d_gene: TRBD1
v_gene: TRBV25-1
CDR3aa: CASSAGTGGYYEQYF

abundance: many
d_gene: TRBD1
v_gene: TRBV5-1
CDR3aa: CASSTGQSSYNEQFF

abundance: .
d_gene: TRBD2
v_gene: TRBV7-2
CDR3aa: CASSTSGGYNEQFF

abundance: .
d_gene: TRBD2
v_gene: TRBV20-1
CDR3aa: CSASGRLARHINEQFF

abundance: few
d_gene: TRBD1
v_gene: TRBV7-2
CDR3aa: CASSPRTGGYYEQYF

abundance: few
d_gene: TRBD2
v_gene: TRBV6-2/TRBV6-3
CDR3aa: CASSSGDRRLLAGEQDTQYF

abundance: .
d_gene: TRBD2
v_gene: TRBV28
CDR3aa: CASGSSAGVTYEQYF